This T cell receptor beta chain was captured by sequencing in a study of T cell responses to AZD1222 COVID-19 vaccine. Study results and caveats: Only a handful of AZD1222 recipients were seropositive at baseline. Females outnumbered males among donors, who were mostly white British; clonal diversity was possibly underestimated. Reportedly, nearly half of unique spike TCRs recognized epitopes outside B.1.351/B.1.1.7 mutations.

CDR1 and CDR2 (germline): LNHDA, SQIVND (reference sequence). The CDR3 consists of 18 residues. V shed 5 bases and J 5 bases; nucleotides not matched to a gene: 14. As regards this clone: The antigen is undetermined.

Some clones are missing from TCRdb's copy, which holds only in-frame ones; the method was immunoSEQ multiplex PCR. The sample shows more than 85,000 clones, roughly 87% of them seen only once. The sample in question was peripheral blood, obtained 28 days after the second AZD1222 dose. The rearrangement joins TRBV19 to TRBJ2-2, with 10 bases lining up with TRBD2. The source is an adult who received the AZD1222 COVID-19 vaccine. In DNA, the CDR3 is TGTGCCAGTAGTGCAGGCCCCCCAGCGGGAGGGAAGACCGGGGAGCTGTTTTTT. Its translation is CASSAGPPAGGKTGELFF.